These 16 T cell receptor beta chains share one sample of origin, sequenced in a study of blood T cell repertoires in COVID-19. This table comes from immunoSEQ multiplex PCR, and its TCRdb copy is limited to in-frame clones, with some not included. The sample shows about 42,000 clones, roughly 90% of them seen only once. The specimen was peripheral blood. The receptors originated from a human donor in a cohort sampled during active COVID-19.

The V and J genes are TRBV9 and TRBJ2-2; D may be TRBD1 (5 bases). V was shortened by 5 bases and J by 3 bases, with 5 bases between the two germline ends. This CDR3 comprises 12 residues. Germline V gives CDR1 SGDLS, CDR2 YYNGEE. CDR3 in amino acids: CASRGDTGELFF. The CDR3 DNA sequence: TGTGCCAGCAGAGGGGACACCGGGGAGCTGTTTTTT.

J is TRBJ2-3 and V is TRBV4-2, with 9 positions matching TRBD2. This CDR3 contains 17 residues. From germline, CDR1 is LGHNA and CDR2 YNFKEQ. Trimming at V came to 0 bases and at J to 1 base, leaving 5 bases not matched to a gene. The CDR3 DNA sequence: TGTGCCAGCAGCCAAGACCCAGGCGGGAGGGGCACAGATACGCAGTATTTT. Its protein product is CASSQDPGGRGTDTQYF.

V usage is TRBV3-1 (or the pseudogene TRBV3-2) and J usage is TRBJ2-1; D call uncertain. Germline V CDR1 and CDR2: LGHDT, YNNKEL (reference sequence). This CDR3 comprises 15 residues. Trimming took 5 bases from V and 2 from J, leaving 13 bases between them. The CDR3 DNA follows: TGTGCCAGCAGCGCCCGTATCGGTGCCTACAATGAGCAGTTCTTC. This gives the protein CASSARIGAYNEQFF.

The J gene is TRBJ2-1, the V gene TRBV2; D gene ambiguous. V gave up 6 bases and J gave up 6 bases, with 12 bases separating them. The CDR3 covers 13 residues. The germline gives CDR1 SNHLY, CDR2 FYNNEI. Written as DNA, the CDR3 is TGTGCCAGCAGAGGTGGGCGTTTCAATGAGCAGTTCTTC. Its translation: CASRGGRFNEQFF.

This clone was observed a handful of times. The chain couples TRBV4-2 to TRBJ2-2; 9 nucleotides align to TRBD2. J gave up 1 base and V 3 bases, and 3 bases lay outside the gene matches. Germline CDR1 is LGHNA and CDR2 is YNFKEQ. The CDR3 has 16 amino acids. DNA of the CDR3: TGTGCCAGCAGCCAGGTACTAGCGGGGAACACCGGGGAGCTGTTTTTT. Amino acid sequence: CASSQVLAGNTGELFF.

The V gene is TRBV28, the J gene TRBJ2-5, with D possibly being TRBD2 (5 bases). The CDR3 covers 15 residues. The V gene lost 10 bases and the J gene lost 5 bases, with 23 bases spanning the gap. Germline V gene sequence: CDR1 MDHEN, CDR2 SYDVKM. Here the CDR3 DNA reads TGTGCCACGGGGTTTCTTCTAGCCGCCGGGGAGACCCAGTACTTC. Its translation is CATGFLLAAGETQYF.

The chain joins TRBV3-1 (or the pseudogene TRBV3-2) to TRBJ2-5; 7 nucleotides agree with TRBD1. The CDR3 extends over 15 amino acids. The V segment lost 6 bases and the J segment 5 bases; nucleotides outside the gene matches: 12. Germline lookup yields CDR1 LGHDT and CDR2 YNNKEL (reference sequence). CDR3 region: CASRRLGTDPETQYF. The CDR3 bases are TGTGCCAGCAGAAGACTTGGGACAGATCCTGAGACCCAGTACTTC.

V usage is TRBV6-6 and J usage is TRBJ2-3, with 7 bases that match TRBD2. Trimming removed 5 bases from V and 4 bases from J; junction bases left unmatched: 15. This CDR3 comprises 17 residues. Germline V gene sequence: CDR1 MNHNY, CDR2 SVGAGI (reference sequence). CDR3 DNA sequence: TGTGCCAGCAGTCCAAATGGGGAGGGGTGGATGTCAGATACGCAGTATTTT. Its translation is CASSPNGEGWMSDTQYF.

V is TRBV5-1 and J is TRBJ1-6; D perhaps matches TRBD1 (5 bases). This CDR3 region has 13 residues. The germline V gene has CDR1 SGHRS and CDR2 YFSETQ. V lost 4 bases, J lost 9 bases, and 11 bases lay in between. CDR3 sequence (DNA): TGCGCCAGCAGCGGGGAGGGGACTTCACCCCTCCACTTT. This encodes CASSGEGTSPLHF.

This chain joins TRBV3-1 (or the pseudogene TRBV3-2) and TRBJ2-7, with D tentatively TRBD2 (6 bases). Trimming stripped 1 base from V and 3 bases from J, with 10 bases between. The V gene's germline CDR1 is LGHDT and CDR2 YNNKEL (reference sequence). The CDR3 length is 14 residues. CDR3 coding DNA: TGTGCCAGCAGCCAAGTTAGCGGACTCTACGAGCAGTACTTC. It specifies CASSQVSGLYEQYF.

This chain uses TRBV9 with TRBJ2-3; TRBD1 matches 8 bases. Germline CDR1 and CDR2: SGDLS and YYNGEE. Trimming removed 5 bases from V and 3 bases from J; junction bases left unmatched: 5. The length of the CDR3 is 14 residues. The CDR3, as DNA: TGTGCCAGCAGTGAGCAGGGGGCTACAGATACGCAGTATTTT. Encoded protein: CASSEQGATDTQYF.

Only one count was recorded for this clone. The J gene is TRBJ2-7, the V gene TRBV7-9, with 7 bases that match TRBD1. The J segment lost 1 base and the V segment lost 5 bases, leaving 11 bases of the junction unmatched. The CDR3 has 16 amino acids. Germline V gene lookup returns CDR1 SEHNR and CDR2 FQNEAQ (reference sequence). This chain's CDR3 is CASSPSAGQVSYEQYF. The DNA of the CDR3 is TGTGCCAGCAGCCCCAGTGCAGGACAGGTGTCCTACGAGCAGTACTTC.

V gene TRBV7-6 combines with J gene TRBJ1-6; D might be TRBD1 (5 bases). This CDR3 has 15 residues. V lost 5 bases and J lost 6, with 14 bases in between. Germline values: CDR1 SGHVS, CDR2 FNYEAQ. The DNA of the CDR3 is TGTGCCAGCAGCCCCAGACAGTCCAGTAATTCACCCCTCCACTTT. As protein: CASSPRQSSNSPLHF.

The V and J genes are TRBV28 and TRBJ2-7; 7 bases match TRBD2. Germline V gene sequence: CDR1 MDHEN, CDR2 SYDVKM. Trimming cost V 1 base and J 3 bases; bases outside gene matches: 6. This CDR3 has 15 residues. The CDR3 region has the DNA TGTGCCAGCAGTTTATTGGCGGGAGTAAGCTACGAGCAGTACTTC. The encoded protein is CASSLLAGVSYEQYF. Based on the CDR3 plus reference TRBV28 and TRBJ2-7, the full variable domain is DVKVTQSSRYLVKRTGEKVFLECVQDMDHENMFWYRQDPGLGLRLIYFSYDVKMKEKGDIPEGYSVSREKKERFSLILESASTNQTSMYLCASSLLAGVSYEQYFGPGTRLTVT.

The chain uses TRBV4-3 and TRBJ1-2; tentatively, D is TRBD1 (5 bases). CDR1 is LGHNA and CDR2 is YSLEER in the germline V gene. This CDR3 has 16 amino acids. V was pared by 0 bases and J by 3 bases, with 14 bases between. The CDR3, as DNA: TGCGCCAGCAGCCAAGATGGGGCAGGGTCGTACTATGGCTACACCTTC. Its translation is CASSQDGAGSYYGYTF.

The rearrangement uses TRBV5-1 and TRBJ2-1, with D possibly matching TRBD1 (6 bases). The germline V and J ends were trimmed by 2 bases and 3 bases, with 21 bases remaining between them. The CDR3 has 18 amino acids. In germline, CDR1 is SGHRS, CDR2 YFSETQ. CDR3 amino acids: CASSLGTQGTPIYNEQFF. CDR3 nucleotide sequence: TGCGCCAGCAGCTTAGGAACCCAGGGGACACCAATCTACAATGAGCAGTTCTTC.